The subject of this entry is one T cell receptor (beta chain). V lost 0 bases and J 4 bases, leaving 15 bases between the germline ends. The CDR3 consists of 16 residues. Looked up from germline, CDR1 is MGHRA and CDR2 is YSYEKL. The source of the sample is a study of blood T cells in healthy people across ages. For the second PCR, which ran for roughly 6 to 11 cycles, a sample-barcoded 5' primer and a J-beta primer mix were used. A template-switch adaptor with 12 random nucleotides tagged each cDNA molecule. TCRdb ran MiXCR on the 5' RACE reads and lists one entry per CDR3 protein. The table records hundreds of thousands of distinct CDR3 sequences, around two thirds of them present only once.

Specimen: blood. This receptor was obtained from a young man in good health. The V call is TRBV4-1, the J call TRBJ1-2, with D possibly being TRBD1 (6 bases). The CDR3 is CASSQDQSGASYGYTF. The CDR3 DNA reads TGCGCCAGCAGCCAAGATCAGTCAGGGGCCAGCTATGGCTACACCTTC.